The 17 T cell receptor beta chains below were found in one sample sequenced in a study of cytomegalovirus exposure and HLA in healthy donors. Use of 60 Vbeta and 13 Jbeta primers characterized the PCR. Produced via immunoSEQ multiplex PCR; TCRdb's table is partial and in-frame only. The data show 75,000 to 100,000 clones, about 80% seen once. Material: PBMCs. These receptors were taken from a man aged 40-55 years in good health and CMV-seronegative.

The chain employs TRBV4-1 and TRBJ1-6; 9 bases are shared with TRBD1. Germline CDR1 is MGHRA and CDR2 is YSYEKL. The J segment lost 4 bases and the V segment lost 4 bases, leaving 8 bases of the junction unmatched. The CDR3 loop spans 17 amino acids. The CDR3: CASSPKTGGGYNSPLHF. The CDR3 region has the DNA TGCGCCAGCAGCCCTAAGACAGGGGGGGGGTATAATTCACCCCTCCACTTT.

This clone was picked up a small number of times. V and J are TRBV9 and TRBJ2-7; 16 bases align to TRBD2. This CDR3 has 16 amino acids. Germline trimming cut 3 bases from V and 4 bases from J; bases unmatched to any gene: 4. CDR1 is SGDLS and CDR2 is YYNGEE in the germline V gene. The CDR3 region has the DNA TGTGCCAGCAGCGCCGGGACTAGCGGGGGGGTTTACGAGCAGTACTTC. The encoded protein is CASSAGTSGGVYEQYF. The complete variable domain, with remaining parts taken from reference TRBV9 and TRBJ2-7, reads DSGVTQTPKHLITATGQRVTLRCSPRSGDLSVYWYQQSLDQGLQFLIQYYNGEERAKGNILERFSAQQFPDLHSELNLSSLELGDSALYFCASSAGTSGGVYEQYFGPGTRLTVT.

J is TRBJ1-1 and V is TRBV27, with 9 nucleotides matching TRBD1. This CDR3 contains 14 residues. J gave up 3 bases and V 3 bases, and 2 bases lay outside the gene matches. Germline CDR1 MNHEY, CDR2 SMNVEV (reference sequence). The CDR3 spells CASSLTGGDTEAFF. DNA of the CDR3: TGTGCCAGCAGTTTGACAGGGGGGGACACTGAAGCTTTCTTT.

V usage is TRBV29-1 and J usage is TRBJ2-3, with 10 nucleotides matching TRBD1. The J segment lost 6 bases and the V segment lost 8 bases, leaving 14 bases of the junction unmatched. Per germline, CDR1 SQVTM and CDR2 ANQGSEA. CDR3 length: 15 residues. The DNA for the CDR3 is TGCAGCCACTCCCCCCTGGACAGGGGGGGGGATACGCAGTATTTT. The encoded protein is CSHSPLDRGGDTQYF.

The J gene is TRBJ1-1, the V gene TRBV5-1; 10 bases are shared with TRBD1. The CDR3 loop spans 18 amino acids. V shed 2 bases and J 2 bases; nucleotides not matched to a gene: 12. The V gene's germline CDR1 is SGHRS and CDR2 YFSETQ. The CDR3 region has the DNA TGCGCCAGCAGCTTCCGGACAGGGGGTAGAGGGGATAACACTGAAGCTTTCTTT. It translates to CASSFRTGGRGDNTEAFF.

This sequence joins TRBV28 and TRBJ2-2, with 9 bases matching TRBD1. The germline gives CDR1 MDHEN, CDR2 SYDVKM. The CDR3 runs to 15 residues. Trimming cost V 5 bases and J 6 bases; bases outside gene matches: 7. In nucleotides, the CDR3 is TGTGCCAGCAGTCAAGGGACAGGGCGATCCGGGGAGCTGTTTTTT. This encodes CASSQGTGRSGELFF. Combining the CDR3 with reference TRBV28 and TRBJ2-2 gives the whole variable domain DVKVTQSSRYLVKRTGEKVFLECVQDMDHENMFWYRQDPGLGLRLIYFSYDVKMKEKGDIPEGYSVSREKKERFSLILESASTNQTSMYLCASSQGTGRSGELFFGEGSRLTVL.

This sequence joins TRBV5-4 and TRBJ2-7, with a tentative D call TRBD2 (7 bases). CDR1 is SGHNT, CDR2 YYREEE, per germline (reference sequence). V was clipped by 6 bases and J by 3 bases, with 16 bases between them. This CDR3 region has 14 residues. For the CDR3, the DNA is TGTGCCAGCAAAATACAGGGAGGGGACTACGAGCAGTACTTC. The encoded protein is CASKIQGGDYEQYF.

J is TRBJ1-6 and V is TRBV30; a weak D match, TRBD1 (6 bases). Trimming shortened V by 2 bases and J by 2 bases, and 13 bases separated the two germline ends. Germline assignment: CDR1 GTSNPN and CDR2 SVGIG (reference sequence). The CDR3 extends over 16 amino acids. CDR3 amino acids: CAWSPGGAAYNSPLHF. CDR3 bases: TGTGCCTGGAGTCCTGGGGGGGCGGCCTATAATTCACCCCTCCACTTT. The whole variable domain, filled in from reference TRBV30 and TRBJ1-6, reads SQTIHQWPATLVQPVGSPLSLECTVEGTSNPNLYWYRQAAGRGLQLLFYSVGIGQISSEVPQNLSASRPQDRQFILSSKKLLLSDSGFYLCAWSPGGAAYNSPLHFGNGTRLTVT.

This rearrangement joins TRBV6-6 to TRBJ2-6; D not resolved. Germline CDR1 reads MNHNY; CDR2 reads SVGAGI (reference sequence). The CDR3 covers 15 residues. Between the trimmed V and J ends, which lost 8 bases and 1 base, there was a span of 12 bases. The CDR3 protein is CASGRLASGANVLTF. The CDR3 DNA follows: TGTGCCAGCGGCCGCCTGGCTTCTGGGGCCAACGTCCTGACTTTC.

This clone was counted once. J is TRBJ2-7 and V is TRBV27, with unresolved D. CDR3 size: 11 residues. Germline-derived CDR1 and CDR2 are MNHEY and SMNVEV (reference sequence). Deletions cut 3 bases from V and 3 bases from J, with 3 bases between. For the CDR3, the DNA is TGTGCCAGCAGTTTTAACTACGAGCAGTACTTC. Protein: CASSFNYEQYF.

The chain has TRBV27 and TRBJ1-1; tentatively, D is TRBD1 (5 bases). The CDR3 has 13 residues. Trimming took off 3 bases at V and 7 bases at J, with 12 bases between the two ends. Germline assignment: CDR1 MNHEY and CDR2 SMNVEV (reference sequence). The CDR3 DNA follows: TGTGCCAGCAGTTTCCCGGGGAGGGGTGAAGCTTTCTTT. Protein sequence: CASSFPGRGEAFF.

The J gene is TRBJ2-7, the V gene TRBV6-1; TRBD2 matches 7 bases. The CDR3 has 16 residues. Germline CDR1 is MNHNS and CDR2 is SASEGT. J was trimmed by 4 bases and V by 2 bases; bases with no gene match: 11. The CDR3 protein is CASSEYAGVSGYEQYF. The CDR3 DNA is TGTGCCAGCAGTGAATATGCGGGAGTTTCCGGTTACGAGCAGTACTTC.

The gene calls are TRBV5-6 and TRBJ2-3; TRBD1 might be the D (6 bases). This CDR3 has 13 residues. Looked up from germline, CDR1 is SGHDT and CDR2 is YYEEEE. V gave up 1 base and J gave up 5 bases, with 8 bases separating them. For the CDR3, the DNA is TGTGCCAGCAGCTTGACAGGGTTAGATACGCAGTATTTT. Protein product: CASSLTGLDTQYF.

The V gene is TRBV19, the J gene TRBJ2-3; 10 bases line up with TRBD2. CDR3 length: 18 amino acids. V shed 1 base, J shed 7 bases, and the junction held 14 bases outside the gene matches. Germline CDR1 LNHDA, CDR2 SQIVND (reference sequence). The CDR3 loop is CASSIVLWASGRLNTQYF. The CDR3 DNA reads TGTGCCAGTAGTATAGTATTGTGGGCTAGCGGGAGATTGAATACGCAGTATTTT.

The chain joins TRBV5-4 to TRBJ1-2, with 10 bases fitting TRBD1. In germline, CDR1 is SGHNT, CDR2 YYREEE (reference sequence). CDR3 length equals 16 residues. The J segment lost 8 bases and the V segment lost 4 bases, leaving 14 bases of the junction unmatched. CDR3 nucleotides: TGTGCCAGCAGCCCTTCCGGGACAGGGGCCCCCGGGGGCTACACCTTC. This sequence encodes CASSPSGTGAPGGYTF.

The rearrangement uses TRBV7-2 and TRBJ1-1, with D uncertain. V lost 3 bases and J lost 1, with 9 bases in between. The germline V gene has CDR1 SGHTA and CDR2 FQGNSA. The length of the CDR3 is 14 residues. CDR3 residues: CASSLIGGNTEAFF. The CDR3 DNA reads as TGTGCCAGCAGCTTGATAGGCGGGAACACTGAAGCTTTCTTT. The variable domain in full, completed from reference TRBV7-2 and TRBJ1-1, reads GAGVSQSPSNKVTEKGKDVELRCDPISGHTALYWYRQSLGQGLEFLIYFQGNSAPDKSGLPSDRFSAERTGGSVSTLTIQRTQQEDSAVYLCASSLIGGNTEAFFGQGTRLTVV.

The chain is built from TRBV27 and TRBJ1-2; no reliable D call. The V and J ends lost 1 base and 2 bases respectively, with 8 bases between them. The V gene's germline CDR1 is MNHEY and CDR2 SMNVEV (reference sequence). There are 14 residues in the CDR3. DNA for the CDR3: TGTGCCAGCAGTTTATTTCCGCAGAACTATGGCTACACCTTC. As protein: CASSLFPQNYGYTF.